The clone carrying this T cell receptor (beta chain) has a handful of counts. Its antigen is not identified. These data are taken from a study of T cells in Graves' hyperthyroidism and ophthalmopathy. Study-level points and caveats: Ophthalmopathy and stable hyperthyroidism were told apart by a 13 V-J model. The model anticipated ophthalmopathy a median about six months pre-onset.

It was RNA transcripts that yielded the amplified TCR beta CDR3 regions. The primer set for the first-round RT-PCR of the TCR CDR3 was HTBI. Via MiXCR, TCRdb re-called the multiplex PCR reads, giving one row per CDR3 protein. The sample records roughly 510,000 distinct CDR3 sequences, approximately 48% being singletons. V trimming: 6 bases; J trimming: 5 bases; junction bases outside the gene matches: 6. The CDR3 contains 12 residues. The germline V gene encodes CDR1 DFQATT and CDR2 SNEGSKA (reference sequence). The sequenced sample was peripheral blood or thyroid tissue (not recorded which). This receptor was taken from an adult woman with Graves' disease, either hyperthyroidism or ophthalmopathy (not recorded which). The rearrangement joins TRBV20-1 to TRBJ1-1; 7 bases align to TRBD1. CDR3 region: CSAAKGATEAFF. The CDR3, as DNA: TGCAGTGCCGCTAAGGGGGCTACTGAAGCTTTCTTT.